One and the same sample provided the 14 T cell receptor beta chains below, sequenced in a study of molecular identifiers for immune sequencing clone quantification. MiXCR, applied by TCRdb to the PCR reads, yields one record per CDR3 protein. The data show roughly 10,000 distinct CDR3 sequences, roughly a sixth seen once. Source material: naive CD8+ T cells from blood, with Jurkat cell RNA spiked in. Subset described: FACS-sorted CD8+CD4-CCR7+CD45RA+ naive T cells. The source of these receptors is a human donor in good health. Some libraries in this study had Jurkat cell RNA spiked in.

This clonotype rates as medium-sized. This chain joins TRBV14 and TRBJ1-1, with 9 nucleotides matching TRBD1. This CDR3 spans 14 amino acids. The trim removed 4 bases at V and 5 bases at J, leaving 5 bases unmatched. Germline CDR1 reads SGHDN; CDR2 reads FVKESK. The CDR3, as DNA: TGTGCCAGCAGCCTCCGGACAGGGGAAACTGAAGCTTTCTTT. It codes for CASSLRTGETEAFF.

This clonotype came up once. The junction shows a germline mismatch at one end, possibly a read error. The CDR3 region is CASSGSTPPTGELFF. The DNA of the CDR3 is TGCGCCAGCAGTGGGTCGACACCGCCCACCGGGGAGCTGTTTTTC. V usage is TRBV10-2 and J usage is TRBJ2-2, with D possibly being TRBD2 (5 bases). Germline V gene lookup returns CDR1 WSHSY and CDR2 SAAADI. CDR3 length equals 15 residues.

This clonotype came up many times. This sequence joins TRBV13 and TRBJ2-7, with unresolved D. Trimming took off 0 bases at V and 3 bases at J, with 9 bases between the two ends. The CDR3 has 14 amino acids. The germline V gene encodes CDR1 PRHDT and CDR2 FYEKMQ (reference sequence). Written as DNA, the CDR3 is TGTGCCAGCAGCTTAGGAGGGTATAGCTACGAGCAGTACTTC. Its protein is CASSLGGYSYEQYF.

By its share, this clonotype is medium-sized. The CDR3 DNA reads as TGTGCCAGCAGTTATTCGAGCCTCGTTCGACACGAGCAGTACTTC. Translated: CASSYSSLVRHEQYF. The J gene is TRBJ2-7, the V gene TRBV6-2 or TRBV6-3; D uncertain. V dropped 3 bases and J dropped 5 bases, with 17 bases sitting between them. The CDR3 extends over 15 amino acids. CDR1 is MNHEY and CDR2 is SVGEGT in the germline V gene.

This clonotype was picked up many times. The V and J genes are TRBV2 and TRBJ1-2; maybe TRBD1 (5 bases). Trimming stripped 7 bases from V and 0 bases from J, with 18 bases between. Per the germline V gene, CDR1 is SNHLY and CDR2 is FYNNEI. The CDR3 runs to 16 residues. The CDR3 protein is CASTAPTARANYGYTF. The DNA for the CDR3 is TGTGCCAGCACGGCACCGACAGCCCGAGCTAACTATGGCTACACCTTC.

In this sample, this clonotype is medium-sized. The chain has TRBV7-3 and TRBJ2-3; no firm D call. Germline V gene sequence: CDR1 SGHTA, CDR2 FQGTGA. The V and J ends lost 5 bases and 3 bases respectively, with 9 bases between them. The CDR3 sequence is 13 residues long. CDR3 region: CASSPPSTDTQYF. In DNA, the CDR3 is TGTGCCAGCAGCCCCCCATCTACAGATACGCAGTATTTT.

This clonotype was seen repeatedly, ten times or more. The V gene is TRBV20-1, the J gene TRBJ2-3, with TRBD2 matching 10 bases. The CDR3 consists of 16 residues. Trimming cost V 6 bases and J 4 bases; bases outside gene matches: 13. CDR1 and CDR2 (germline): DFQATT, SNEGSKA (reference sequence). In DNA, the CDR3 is TGCAGTGCCGACTGGAGCGGGAGGGCCCTTCCAGATACGCAGTATTTT. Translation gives CSADWSGRALPDTQYF.

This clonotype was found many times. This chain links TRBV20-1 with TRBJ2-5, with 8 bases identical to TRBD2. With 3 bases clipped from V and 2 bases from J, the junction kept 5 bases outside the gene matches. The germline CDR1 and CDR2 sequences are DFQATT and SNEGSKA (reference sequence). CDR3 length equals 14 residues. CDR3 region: CSARGSGVQETQYF. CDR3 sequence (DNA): TGCAGTGCTAGGGGTAGCGGGGTTCAAGAGACCCAGTACTTC.

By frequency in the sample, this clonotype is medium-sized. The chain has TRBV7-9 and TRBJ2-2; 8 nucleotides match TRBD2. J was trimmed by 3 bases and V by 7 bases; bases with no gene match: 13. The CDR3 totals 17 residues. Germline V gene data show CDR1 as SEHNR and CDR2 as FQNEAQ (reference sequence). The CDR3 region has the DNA TGTGCCAGCACTGCAACCCTAGCGGGCGACGACACCGGGGAGCTGTTTTTT. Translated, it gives CASTATLAGDDTGELFF.

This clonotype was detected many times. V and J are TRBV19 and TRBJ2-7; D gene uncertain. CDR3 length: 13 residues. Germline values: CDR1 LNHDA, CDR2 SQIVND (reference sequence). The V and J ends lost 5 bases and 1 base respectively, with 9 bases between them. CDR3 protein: CASSFGRSYEQYF. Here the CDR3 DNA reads TGTGCCAGTAGTTTCGGCAGGTCCTACGAGCAGTACTTC. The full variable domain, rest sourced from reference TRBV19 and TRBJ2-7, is DGGITQSPKYLFRKEGQNVTLSCEQNLNHDAMYWYRQDPGQGLRLIYYSQIVNDFQKGDIAEGYSVSREKKESFPLTVTSAQKNPTAFYLCASSFGRSYEQYFGPGTRLTVT.

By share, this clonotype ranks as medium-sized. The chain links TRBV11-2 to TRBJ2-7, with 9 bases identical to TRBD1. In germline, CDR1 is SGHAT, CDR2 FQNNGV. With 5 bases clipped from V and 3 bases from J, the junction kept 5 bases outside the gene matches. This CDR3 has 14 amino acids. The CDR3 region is CASSMGTGIYEQYF. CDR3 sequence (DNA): TGTGCCAGCAGCATGGGGACAGGGATCTACGAGCAGTACTTC.

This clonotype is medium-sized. The CDR3 reads CATRDSGTGELFF. The CDR3 DNA sequence: TGTGCCACCAGGGATAGCGGCACCGGGGAGCTGTTTTTT. V usage is TRBV24-1 and J usage is TRBJ2-2, with a possible D match to TRBD2 (6 bases). The V and J ends lost 7 bases and 4 bases respectively, with 9 bases between them. The CDR3 has 13 amino acids. Germline loops: CDR1 KGHDR, CDR2 SFDVKD.

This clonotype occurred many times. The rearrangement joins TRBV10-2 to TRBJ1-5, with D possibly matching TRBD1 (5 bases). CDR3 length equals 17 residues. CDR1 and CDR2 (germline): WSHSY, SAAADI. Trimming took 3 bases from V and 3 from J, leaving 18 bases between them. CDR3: CASSDGGFRQYNQPQHF. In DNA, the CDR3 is TGCGCCAGCAGTGACGGAGGGTTCAGACAGTACAATCAGCCCCAGCATTTT.

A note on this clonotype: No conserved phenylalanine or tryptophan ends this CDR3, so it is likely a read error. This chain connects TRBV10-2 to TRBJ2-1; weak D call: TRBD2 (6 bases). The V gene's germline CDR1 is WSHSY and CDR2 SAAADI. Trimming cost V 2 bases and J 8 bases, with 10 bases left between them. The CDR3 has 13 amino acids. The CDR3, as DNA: TGCGCCAGCAGTGAGGGAGGGCCCTATGAGCAGTTCCTT. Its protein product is CASSEGGPYEQFL.